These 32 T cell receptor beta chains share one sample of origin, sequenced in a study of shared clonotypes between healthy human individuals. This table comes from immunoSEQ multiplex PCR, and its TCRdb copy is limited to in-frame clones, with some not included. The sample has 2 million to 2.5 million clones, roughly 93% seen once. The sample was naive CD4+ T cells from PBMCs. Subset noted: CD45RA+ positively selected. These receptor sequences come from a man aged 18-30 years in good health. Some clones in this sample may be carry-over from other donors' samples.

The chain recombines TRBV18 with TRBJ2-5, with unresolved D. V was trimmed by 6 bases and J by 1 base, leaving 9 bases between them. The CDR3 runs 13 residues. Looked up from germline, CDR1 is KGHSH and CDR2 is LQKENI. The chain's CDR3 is CASSLYPQETQYF. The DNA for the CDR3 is TGTGCCAGCTCGCTCTACCCCCAAGAGACCCAGTACTTC.

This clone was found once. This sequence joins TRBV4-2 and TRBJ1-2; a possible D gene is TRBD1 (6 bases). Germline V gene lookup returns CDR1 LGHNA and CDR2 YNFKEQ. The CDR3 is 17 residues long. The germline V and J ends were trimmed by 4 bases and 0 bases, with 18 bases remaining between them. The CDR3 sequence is CASSPGGGTFSNYGYTF. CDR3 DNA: TGTGCCAGCAGCCCGGGGGGCGGAACTTTTTCTAACTATGGCTACACCTTC.

In DNA form, the CDR3 reads TGTGCCACCAGCAGAGATGGTACAGGGGGGCTGTTCTTC. Its protein product is CATSRDGTGGLFF. This chain uses TRBV15 with TRBJ2-1; 8 nucleotides align to TRBD1. The CDR3 runs to 13 residues. The ends lost 0 bases at V and 15 bases at J; junction bases unmatched: 7. The germline CDR1 and CDR2 sequences are LNHNV and YYDKDF (reference sequence). Combining the CDR3 with reference TRBV15 and TRBJ2-1 gives the whole variable domain DAMVIQNPRYQVTQFGKPVTLSCSQTLNHNVMYWYQQKSSQAPKLLFHYYDKDFNNEADTPDNFQSRRPNTSFCFLDIRSPGLGDTAMYLCATSRDGTGGLFFGPGTRLTVL.

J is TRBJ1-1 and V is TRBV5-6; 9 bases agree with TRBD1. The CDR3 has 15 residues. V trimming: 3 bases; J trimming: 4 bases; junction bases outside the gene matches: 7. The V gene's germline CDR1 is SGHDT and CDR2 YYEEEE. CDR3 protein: CASSWGQGGSTEAFF. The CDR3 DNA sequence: TGTGCCAGCAGCTGGGGACAGGGAGGGAGCACTGAAGCTTTCTTT.

CDR3 sequence (DNA): TGTGCCAGTAGTAGATCCGGGGCCCCGGACGATCAGCCCCAGCATTTT. It encodes CASSRSGAPDDQPQHF. The rearrangement joins TRBV19 to TRBJ1-5; D might be TRBD1 (5 bases). The CDR3 spans 16 residues. The germline V gene has CDR1 LNHDA and CDR2 SQIVND (reference sequence). Trimming removed 4 bases at V and 5 bases at J, with 18 bases between.

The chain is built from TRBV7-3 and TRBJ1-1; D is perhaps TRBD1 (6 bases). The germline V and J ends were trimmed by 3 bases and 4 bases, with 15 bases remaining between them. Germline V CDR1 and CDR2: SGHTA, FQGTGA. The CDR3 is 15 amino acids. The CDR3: CASSFSGGGGTEAFF. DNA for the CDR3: TGTGCCAGCAGCTTCAGCGGGGGCGGTGGCACTGAAGCTTTCTTT. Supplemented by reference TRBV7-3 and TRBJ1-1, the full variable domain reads GAGVSQTPSNKVTEKGKYVELRCDPISGHTALYWYRQSLGQGPEFLIYFQGTGAADDSGLPNDRFFAVRPEGSVSTLKIQRTERGDSAVYLCASSFSGGGGTEAFFGQGTRLTVV.

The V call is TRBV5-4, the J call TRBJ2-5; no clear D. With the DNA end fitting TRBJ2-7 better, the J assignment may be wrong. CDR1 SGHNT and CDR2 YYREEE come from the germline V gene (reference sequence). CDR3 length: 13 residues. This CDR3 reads CASSLVSRPEQYF. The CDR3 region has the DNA TGTGCCAGCAGCTTGGTCTCACGCCCCGAGCAGTACTTC.

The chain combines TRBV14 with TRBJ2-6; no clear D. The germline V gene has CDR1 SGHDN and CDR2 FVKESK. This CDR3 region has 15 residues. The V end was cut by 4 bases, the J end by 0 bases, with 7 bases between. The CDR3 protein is CASSPLTSGANVLTF. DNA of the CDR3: TGTGCCAGCAGCCCACTGACCTCTGGGGCCAACGTCCTGACTTTC.

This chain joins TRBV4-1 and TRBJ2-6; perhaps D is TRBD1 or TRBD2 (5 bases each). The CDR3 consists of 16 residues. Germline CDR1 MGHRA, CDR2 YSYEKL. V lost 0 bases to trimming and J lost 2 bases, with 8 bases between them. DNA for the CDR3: TGCGCCAGCAGCCAAGACGGGACCCCTGGGGCCAACGTCCTGACTTTC. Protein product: CASSQDGTPGANVLTF.

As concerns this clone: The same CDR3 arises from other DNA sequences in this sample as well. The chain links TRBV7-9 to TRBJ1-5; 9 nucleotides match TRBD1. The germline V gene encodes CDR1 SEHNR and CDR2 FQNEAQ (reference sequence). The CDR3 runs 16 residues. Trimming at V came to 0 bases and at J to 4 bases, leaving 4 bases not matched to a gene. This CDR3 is CASSLAGTGPNQPQHF. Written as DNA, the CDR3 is TGTGCCAGCAGCTTAGCGGGGACAGGGCCGAATCAGCCCCAGCATTTT.

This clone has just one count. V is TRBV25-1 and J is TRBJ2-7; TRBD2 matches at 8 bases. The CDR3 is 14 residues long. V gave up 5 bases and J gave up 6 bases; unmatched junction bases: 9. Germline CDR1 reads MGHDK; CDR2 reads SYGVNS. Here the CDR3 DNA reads TGTGCCAGCAGTACCCCTGGACTAGCAGGCGAGCAGTACTTC. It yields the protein CASSTPGLAGEQYF.

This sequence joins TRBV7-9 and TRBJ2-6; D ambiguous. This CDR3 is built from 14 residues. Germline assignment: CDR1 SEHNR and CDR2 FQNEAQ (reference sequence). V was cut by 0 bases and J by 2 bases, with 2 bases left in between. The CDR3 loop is CASSLATGANVLTF. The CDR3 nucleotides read TGTGCCAGCAGCTTAGCAACTGGGGCCAACGTCCTGACTTTC.

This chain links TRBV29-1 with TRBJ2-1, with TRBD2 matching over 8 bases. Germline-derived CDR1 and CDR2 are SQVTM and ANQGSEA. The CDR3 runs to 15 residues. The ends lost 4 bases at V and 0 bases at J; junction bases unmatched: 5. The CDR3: CSVVASGSSYNEQFF. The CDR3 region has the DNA TGCAGCGTTGTCGCGAGCGGGAGCTCCTACAATGAGCAGTTCTTC.

CDR3 nucleotides: TGTGCCTGGAGTAGGGGACAGGGGGCGGGAGGCTACACCTTC. It codes for CAWSRGQGAGGYTF. J is TRBJ1-2 and V is TRBV30, with 12 bases identical to TRBD1. The germline CDR1 and CDR2 sequences are GTSNPN and SVGIG (reference sequence). V gave up 2 bases and J gave up 8 bases; unmatched junction bases: 6. There are 14 residues in the CDR3.

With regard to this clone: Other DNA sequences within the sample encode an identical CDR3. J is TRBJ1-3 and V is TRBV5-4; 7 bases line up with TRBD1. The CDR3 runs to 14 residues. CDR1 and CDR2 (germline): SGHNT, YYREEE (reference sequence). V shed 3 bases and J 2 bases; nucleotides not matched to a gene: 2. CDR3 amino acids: CASSSGTAGNTIYF. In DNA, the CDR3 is TGTGCCAGCAGCTCCGGGACAGCTGGAAACACCATATATTTT.

The CDR3 DNA is TGTGCCAGCAGCGTCGGGGTAGGGGGACTAGCCAAAAACATTCAGTACTTC. Residues: CASSVGVGGLAKNIQYF. The chain combines TRBV9 with TRBJ2-4; D is possibly TRBD1 or TRBD2 (6 bases each). Per germline, CDR1 SGDLS and CDR2 YYNGEE. Between the trimmed V and J ends, which lost 2 bases and 0 bases, there was a span of 15 bases. The CDR3 loop spans 17 amino acids.

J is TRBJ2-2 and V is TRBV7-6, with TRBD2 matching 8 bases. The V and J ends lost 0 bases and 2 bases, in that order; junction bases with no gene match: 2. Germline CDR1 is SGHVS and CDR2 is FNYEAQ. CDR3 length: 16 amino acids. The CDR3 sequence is CASSLASGSNTGELFF. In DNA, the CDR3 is TGTGCCAGCAGCTTAGCGAGCGGGAGTAACACCGGGGAGCTGTTTTTT.

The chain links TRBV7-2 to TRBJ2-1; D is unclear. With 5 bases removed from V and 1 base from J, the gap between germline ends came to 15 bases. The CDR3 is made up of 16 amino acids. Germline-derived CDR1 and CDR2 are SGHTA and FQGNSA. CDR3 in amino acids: CASSRARTASYNEQFF. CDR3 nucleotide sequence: TGTGCCAGCAGCAGGGCCCGGACGGCGTCCTACAATGAGCAGTTCTTC.

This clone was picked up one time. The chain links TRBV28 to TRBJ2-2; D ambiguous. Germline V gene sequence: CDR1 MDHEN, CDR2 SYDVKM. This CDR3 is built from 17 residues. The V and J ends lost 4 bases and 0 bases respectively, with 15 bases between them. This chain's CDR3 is CASSSHDRSTNTGELFF. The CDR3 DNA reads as TGTGCCAGCAGTTCGCACGACCGGAGCACGAACACCGGGGAGCTGTTTTTT.

The CDR3 DNA is TGTGCCAGCAGCGCATTCGGAACCGGGGGGTACGAGCAGTACTTC. Residues: CASSAFGTGGYEQYF. The rearrangement links TRBV7-9 to TRBJ2-5; 7 nucleotides align to TRBD2. The J call is doubtful: the DNA matches TRBJ2-7 better. Per germline, CDR1 SEHNR and CDR2 FQNEAQ (reference sequence). This CDR3 contains 15 residues.

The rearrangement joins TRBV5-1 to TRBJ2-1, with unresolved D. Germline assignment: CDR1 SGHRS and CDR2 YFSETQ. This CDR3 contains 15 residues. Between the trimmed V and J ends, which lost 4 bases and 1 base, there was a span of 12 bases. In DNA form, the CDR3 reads TGCGCCAGCAGCCCCGCCGTGGAGTCCTACAATGAGCAGTTCTTC. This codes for CASSPAVESYNEQFF.

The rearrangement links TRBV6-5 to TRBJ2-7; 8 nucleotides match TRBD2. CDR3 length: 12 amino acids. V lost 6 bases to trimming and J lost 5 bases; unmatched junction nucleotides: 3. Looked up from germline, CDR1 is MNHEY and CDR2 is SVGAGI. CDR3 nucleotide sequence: TGTGCCAGCAGCCGGGAGGGCCACGAGCAGTACTTC. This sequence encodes CASSREGHEQYF.

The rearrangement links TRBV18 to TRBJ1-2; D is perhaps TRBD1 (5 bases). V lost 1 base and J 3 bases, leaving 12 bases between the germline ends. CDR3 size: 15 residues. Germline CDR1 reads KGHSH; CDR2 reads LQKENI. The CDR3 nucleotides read TGTGCCAGCTCACCACTCAGGGTTCTCGACTATGGCTACACCTTC. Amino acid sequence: CASSPLRVLDYGYTF.

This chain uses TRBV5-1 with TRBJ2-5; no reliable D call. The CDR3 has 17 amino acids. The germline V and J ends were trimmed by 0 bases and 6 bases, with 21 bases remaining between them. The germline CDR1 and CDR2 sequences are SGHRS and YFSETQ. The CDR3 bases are TGCGCCAGCAGCTTGGCGGCAGGCATGGGGTTTGAGAAGACCCAGTACTTC. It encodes CASSLAAGMGFEKTQYF.

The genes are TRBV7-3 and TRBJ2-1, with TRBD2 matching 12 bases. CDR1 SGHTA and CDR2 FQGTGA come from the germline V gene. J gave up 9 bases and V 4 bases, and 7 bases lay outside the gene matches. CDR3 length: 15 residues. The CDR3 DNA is TGTGCCAGCAGCTCCCGACTAGCGGGAGAAGGTGAGCAGTTCTTC. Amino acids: CASSSRLAGEGEQFF.

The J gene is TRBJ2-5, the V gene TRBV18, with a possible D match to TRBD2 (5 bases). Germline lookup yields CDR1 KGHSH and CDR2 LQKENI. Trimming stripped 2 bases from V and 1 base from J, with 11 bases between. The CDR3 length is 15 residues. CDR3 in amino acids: CASSPVIAFQETQYF. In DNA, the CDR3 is TGTGCCAGCTCACCAGTGATAGCGTTCCAAGAGACCCAGTACTTC. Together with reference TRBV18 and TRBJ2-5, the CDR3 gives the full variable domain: NAGVMQNPRHLVRRRGQEARLRCSPMKGHSHVYWYRQLPEEGLKFMVYLQKENIIDESGMPKERFSAEFPKEGPSILRIQQVVRGDSAAYFCASSPVIAFQETQYFGPGTRLLVL.

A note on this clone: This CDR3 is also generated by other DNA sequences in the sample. The DNA of the CDR3 is TGTGCCAGTAGTCGTGGGACTGGGTCCTACGAGCAGTACTTC. Amino acid sequence: CASSRGTGSYEQYF. The genes are TRBV19 and TRBJ2-7, with D possibly matching TRBD2 (6 bases). The CDR3 covers 14 residues. V lost 5 bases to trimming and J lost 1 base, with 12 bases between them. Germline V lookup: CDR1 LNHDA, CDR2 SQIVND (reference sequence).

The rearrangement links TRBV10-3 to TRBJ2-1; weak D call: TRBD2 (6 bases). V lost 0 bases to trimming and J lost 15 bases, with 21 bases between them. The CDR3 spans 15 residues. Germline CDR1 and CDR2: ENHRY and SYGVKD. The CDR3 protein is CAISESVGLAAVRFF. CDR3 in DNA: TGTGCCATCAGTGAGTCAGTCGGGTTAGCGGCAGTCAGGTTCTTC.

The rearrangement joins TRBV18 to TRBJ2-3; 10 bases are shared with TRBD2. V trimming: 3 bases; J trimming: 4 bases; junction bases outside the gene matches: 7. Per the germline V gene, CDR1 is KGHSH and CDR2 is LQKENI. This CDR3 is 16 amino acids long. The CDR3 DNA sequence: TGTGCCAGCTCACCCGGACTAGCGGAGGGGGCAGATACGCAGTATTTT. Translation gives CASSPGLAEGADTQYF. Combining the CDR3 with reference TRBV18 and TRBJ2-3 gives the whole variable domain NAGVMQNPRHLVRRRGQEARLRCSPMKGHSHVYWYRQLPEEGLKFMVYLQKENIIDESGMPKERFSAEFPKEGPSILRIQQVVRGDSAAYFCASSPGLAEGADTQYFGPGTRLTVL.

The CDR3 bases are TGTGCCAGCACCCTGATGACAGGCACCTACGAGCAGTACTTC. Encoded protein: CASTLMTGTYEQYF. The rearrangement joins TRBV28 to TRBJ2-7; perhaps TRBD1 as D (6 bases). Germline assignment: CDR1 MDHEN and CDR2 SYDVKM. V was clipped by 7 bases and J by 2 bases, with 15 bases between them. This CDR3 contains 14 residues.

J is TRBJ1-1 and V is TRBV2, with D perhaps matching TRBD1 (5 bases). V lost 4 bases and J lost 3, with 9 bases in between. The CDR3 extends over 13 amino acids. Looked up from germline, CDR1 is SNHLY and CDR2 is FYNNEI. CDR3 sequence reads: CASSVGEDTEAFF. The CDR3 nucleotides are TGTGCCAGCAGTGTAGGGGAGGACACTGAAGCTTTCTTT. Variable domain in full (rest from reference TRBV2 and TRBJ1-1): EPEVTQTPSHQVTQMGQEVILRCVPISNHLYFYWYRQILGQKVEFLVSFYNNEISEKSEIFDDQFSVERPDGSNFTLKIRSTKLEDSAMYFCASSVGEDTEAFFGQGTRLTVV.

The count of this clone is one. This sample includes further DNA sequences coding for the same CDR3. This CDR3 reads CASSLTGAQETQYF. The CDR3 DNA is TGTGCCAGCAGTTTGACAGGGGCACAAGAGACCCAGTACTTC. The chain employs TRBV28 and TRBJ2-5, with 8 bases aligning to TRBD1. Trimming removed 3 bases from V and 2 bases from J; junction bases left unmatched: 2. This CDR3 region has 14 residues. Per the germline V gene, CDR1 is MDHEN and CDR2 is SYDVKM.